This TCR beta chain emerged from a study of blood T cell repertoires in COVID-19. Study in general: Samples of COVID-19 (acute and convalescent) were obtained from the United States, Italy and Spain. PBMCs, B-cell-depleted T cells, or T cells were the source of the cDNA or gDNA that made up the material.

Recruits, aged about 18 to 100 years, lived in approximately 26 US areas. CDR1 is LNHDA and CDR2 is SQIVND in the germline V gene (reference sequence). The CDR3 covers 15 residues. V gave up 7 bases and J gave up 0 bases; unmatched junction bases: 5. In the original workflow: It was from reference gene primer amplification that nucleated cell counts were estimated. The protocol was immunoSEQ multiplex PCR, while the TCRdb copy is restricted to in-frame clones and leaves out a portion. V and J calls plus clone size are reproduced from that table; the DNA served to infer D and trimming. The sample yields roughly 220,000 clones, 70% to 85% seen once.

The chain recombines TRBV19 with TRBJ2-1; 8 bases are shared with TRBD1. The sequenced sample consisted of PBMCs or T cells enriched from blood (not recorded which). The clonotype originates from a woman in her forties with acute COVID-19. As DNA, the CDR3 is TGTGCCAGTACCCCAGGACAGGGCTCCTACAATGAGCAGTTCTTC. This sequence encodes CASTPGQGSYNEQFF.